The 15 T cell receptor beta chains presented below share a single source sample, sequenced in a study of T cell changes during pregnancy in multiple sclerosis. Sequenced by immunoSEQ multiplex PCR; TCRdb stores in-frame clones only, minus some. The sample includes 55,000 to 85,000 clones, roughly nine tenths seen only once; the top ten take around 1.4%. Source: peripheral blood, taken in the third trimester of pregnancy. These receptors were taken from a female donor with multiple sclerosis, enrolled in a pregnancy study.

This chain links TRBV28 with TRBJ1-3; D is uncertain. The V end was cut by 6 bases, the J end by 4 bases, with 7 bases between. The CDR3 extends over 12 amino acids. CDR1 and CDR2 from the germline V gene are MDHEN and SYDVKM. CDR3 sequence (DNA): TGTGCCAGCAGCATAGAGGGAAACACCATATATTTT. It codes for CASSIEGNTIYF.

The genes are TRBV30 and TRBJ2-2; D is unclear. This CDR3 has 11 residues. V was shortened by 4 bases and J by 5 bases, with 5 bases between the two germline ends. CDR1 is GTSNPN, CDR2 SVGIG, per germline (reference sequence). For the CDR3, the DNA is TGTGCCTGGACCAGGACCGGGGAGCTGTTTTTT. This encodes CAWTRTGELFF.

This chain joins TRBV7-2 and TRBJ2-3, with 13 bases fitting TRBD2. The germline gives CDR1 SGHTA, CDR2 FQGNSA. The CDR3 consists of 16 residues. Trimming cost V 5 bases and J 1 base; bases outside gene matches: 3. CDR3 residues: CASSPGTSGGTDTQYF. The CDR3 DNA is TGTGCCAGCAGCCCCGGGACTAGCGGGGGCACAGATACGCAGTATTTT.

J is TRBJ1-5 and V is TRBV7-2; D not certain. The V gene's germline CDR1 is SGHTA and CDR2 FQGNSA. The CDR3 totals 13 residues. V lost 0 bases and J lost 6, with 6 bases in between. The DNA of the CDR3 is TGTGCCAGCAGCTTAGCTCGGGGTCAGCCCCAGCATTTT. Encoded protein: CASSLARGQPQHF.

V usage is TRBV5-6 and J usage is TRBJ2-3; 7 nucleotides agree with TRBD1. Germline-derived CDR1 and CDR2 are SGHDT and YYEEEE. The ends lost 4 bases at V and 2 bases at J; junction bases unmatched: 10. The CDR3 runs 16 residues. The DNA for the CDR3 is TGTGCCAGCAGCATAGTCGACAGGGTGCTCACAGATACGCAGTATTTT. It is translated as CASSIVDRVLTDTQYF.

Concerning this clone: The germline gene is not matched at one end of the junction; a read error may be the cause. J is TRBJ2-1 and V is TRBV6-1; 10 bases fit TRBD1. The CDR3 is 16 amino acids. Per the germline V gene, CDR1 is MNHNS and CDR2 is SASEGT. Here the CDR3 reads CASREGGDRGGLEQFF. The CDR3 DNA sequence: TGTGCCAGCCGTGAAGGAGGGGACAGGGGTGGCCTTGAGCAGTTCTTC.

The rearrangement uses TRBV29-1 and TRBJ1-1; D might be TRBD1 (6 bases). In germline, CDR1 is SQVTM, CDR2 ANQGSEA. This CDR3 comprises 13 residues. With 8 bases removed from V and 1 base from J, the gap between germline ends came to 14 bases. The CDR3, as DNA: TGCAGCATATTGACAGGAGGGAACACTGAAGCTTTCTTT. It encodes CSILTGGNTEAFF.

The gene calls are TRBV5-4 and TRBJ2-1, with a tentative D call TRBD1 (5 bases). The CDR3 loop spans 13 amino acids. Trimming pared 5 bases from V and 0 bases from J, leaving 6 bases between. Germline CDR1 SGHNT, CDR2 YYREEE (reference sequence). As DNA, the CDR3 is TGTGCCAGCAGGACAGACTCCTACAATGAGCAGTTCTTC. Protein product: CASRTDSYNEQFF.

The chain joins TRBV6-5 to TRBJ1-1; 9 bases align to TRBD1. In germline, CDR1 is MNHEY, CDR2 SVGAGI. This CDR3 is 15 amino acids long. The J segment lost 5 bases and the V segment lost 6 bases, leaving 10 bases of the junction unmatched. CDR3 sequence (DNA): TGTGCCAGCAGGAGAACAGGGGGCGTTATTACTGAAGCTTTCTTT. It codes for CASRRTGGVITEAFF.

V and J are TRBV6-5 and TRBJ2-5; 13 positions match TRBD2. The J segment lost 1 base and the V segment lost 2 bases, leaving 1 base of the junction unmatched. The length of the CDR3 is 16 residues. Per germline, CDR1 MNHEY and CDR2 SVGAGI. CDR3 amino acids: CASSYRTSGSQETQYF. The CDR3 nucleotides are TGTGCCAGCAGTTACCGGACTAGCGGGAGCCAAGAGACCCAGTACTTC.

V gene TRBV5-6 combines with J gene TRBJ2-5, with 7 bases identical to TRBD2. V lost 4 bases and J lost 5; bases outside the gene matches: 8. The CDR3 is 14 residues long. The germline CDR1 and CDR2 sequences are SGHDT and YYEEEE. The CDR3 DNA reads TGTGCCAGCAGCCTCTGGGAGGGGCGGGAGACCCAGTACTTC. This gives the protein CASSLWEGRETQYF.

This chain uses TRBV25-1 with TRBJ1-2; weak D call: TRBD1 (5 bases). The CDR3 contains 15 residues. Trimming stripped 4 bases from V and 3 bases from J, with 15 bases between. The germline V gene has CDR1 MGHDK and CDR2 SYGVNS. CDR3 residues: CASSAGGRKDYGYTF. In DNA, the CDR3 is TGTGCCAGCAGTGCCGGGGGACGCAAAGACTATGGCTACACCTTC.

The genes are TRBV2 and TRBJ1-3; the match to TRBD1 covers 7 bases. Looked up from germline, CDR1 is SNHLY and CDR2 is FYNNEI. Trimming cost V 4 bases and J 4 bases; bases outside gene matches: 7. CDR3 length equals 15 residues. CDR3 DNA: TGTGCCAGCAGTGGGACGACAGGGTCAGGAAACACCATATATTTT. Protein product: CASSGTTGSGNTIYF.

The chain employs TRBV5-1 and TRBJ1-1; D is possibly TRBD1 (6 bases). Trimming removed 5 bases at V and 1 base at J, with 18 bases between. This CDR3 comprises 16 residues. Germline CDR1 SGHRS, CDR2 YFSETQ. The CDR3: CASSRRVGGPNTEAFF. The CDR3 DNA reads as TGCGCCAGCAGTAGGCGGGTTGGGGGCCCGAACACTGAAGCTTTCTTT. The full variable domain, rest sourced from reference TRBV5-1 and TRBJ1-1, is KAGVTQTPRYLIKTRGQQVTLSCSPISGHRSVSWYQQTPGQGLQFLFEYFSETQRNKGNFPGRFSGRQFSNSRSEMNVSTLELGDSALYLCASSRRVGGPNTEAFFGQGTRLTVV.

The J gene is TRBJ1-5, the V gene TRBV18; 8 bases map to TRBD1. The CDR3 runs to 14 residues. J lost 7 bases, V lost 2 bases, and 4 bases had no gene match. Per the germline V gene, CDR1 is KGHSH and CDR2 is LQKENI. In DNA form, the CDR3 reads TGTGCCAGCTCACCAGGACAGGGAGGACAGCCCCAGCATTTT. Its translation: CASSPGQGGQPQHF.